This T cell receptor beta chain was identified in a study of T cell responses to AZD1222 COVID-19 vaccine. The table came from immunoSEQ multiplex PCR; TCRdb's copy has only in-frame clones and leaves some out. Among about 160,000 clones listed, 90% to 95% were seen once. Germline-derived CDR1 and CDR2 are MGHRA and YSYEKL. V shed 2 bases and J shed 0 bases, with 10 bases lying between them. This CDR3 has 16 amino acids. The chain links TRBV4-1 to TRBJ2-2; D unresolved. The input for sequencing was peripheral blood, taken on day 0 of AZD1222 vaccination. The clonotype comes from an adult in good health. The CDR3 reads CASSQNSQTNTGELFF. CDR3 DNA: TGCGCCAGCAGCCAAAACAGTCAGACGAACACCGGGGAGCTGTTTTTT.